This T cell receptor (beta chain) was identified in a study of identical twins. Study-wide results and limits: In cord blood, abundant beta clonotypes had fewer insertions; memory showed no trend.

This clonotype was observed at least ten times. What it binds is not known. The V segment lost 3 bases and the J segment 7 bases; nucleotides outside the gene matches: 5. The CDR3 has 13 residues. Healthy Caucasians alone served as donors. TCRdb re-derived calls from the 5' RACE reads in MiXCR, one entry per CDR3 protein. The sample lists around 140,000 distinct CDR3 sequences, roughly 3.5% occurring once. The sample was memory T cells sorted from blood. This clonotype was sampled from a man between 18 and 29 years old in good health. V and J are TRBV12-3 or TRBV12-4 and TRBJ1-1; 7 nucleotides align to TRBD1. CDR3 nucleotides: TGTGCCAGCAGTTTGCTTCGGACAGGTGAAGCTTTCTTT. The encoded protein is CASSLLRTGEAFF.